One and the same sample provided the 28 T cell receptor beta chains below, sequenced in a study of T cell repertoires in ileal Crohn's disease. Sequencing was performed with immunoSEQ multiplex PCR; in TCRdb, only in-frame clones are kept and a portion is missing. The data show roughly 14,000 clones, with approximately 81% seen just once and 5.5% to 7.5% held by the top ten. The sample taken for sequencing was ileal tissue. The receptor source for this set is an adult with Crohn's disease.

The V gene is TRBV5-1, the J gene TRBJ2-3; D call uncertain. This CDR3 contains 17 residues. Trimming shortened V by 0 bases and J by 3 bases, and 17 bases separated the two germline ends. The germline V gene has CDR1 SGHRS and CDR2 YFSETQ. The CDR3: CASSLVEVRIGTDTQYF. In DNA, the CDR3 is TGCGCCAGCAGCTTGGTCGAGGTCAGAATTGGGACAGATACGCAGTATTTT.

This chain connects TRBV6-4 to TRBJ1-5, with TRBD1 identical over 7 bases. The CDR3 totals 17 residues. V shed 3 bases, J shed 0 bases, and the junction held 8 bases outside the gene matches. Germline V CDR1 and CDR2: MRHNA, SNTAGT. The CDR3 region has the DNA TGTGCCAGCAGTGATCCGTTCCAGGGGGGTAGCAATCAGCCCCAGCATTTT. As protein: CASSDPFQGGSNQPQHF.

The chain combines TRBV5-1 with TRBJ2-1; TRBD1 matches at 9 bases. In germline, CDR1 is SGHRS, CDR2 YFSETQ. This CDR3 contains 13 residues. With 3 bases clipped from V and 6 bases from J, the junction kept 1 base outside the gene matches. This chain's CDR3 is CASSWTGVNEQFF. The CDR3 DNA is TGCGCCAGCAGCTGGACAGGGGTCAATGAGCAGTTCTTC.

In its sample, this clone was seen a few times. The V call is TRBV5-5, the J call TRBJ1-6; no clear D. V was pared by 1 base and J by 8 bases, with 4 bases between. The germline CDR1 and CDR2 sequences are SGHKS and YYEKEE (reference sequence). This CDR3 has 12 amino acids. The CDR3 loop is CASSLSYSPLHF. DNA for the CDR3: TGTGCCAGCAGCTTGTCTTATTCACCCCTCCACTTT.

This clone was observed a single time. The V call is TRBV7-6, the J call TRBJ2-7; D not resolved. CDR1 is SGHVS, CDR2 FNYEAQ, per germline. This CDR3 is built from 14 residues. Trimming removed 2 bases from V and 7 bases from J, with 15 bases in between. The CDR3 here is CASSLYDPRGEQYF. CDR3 nucleotide sequence: TGTGCCAGCAGCTTATATGACCCCCGAGGTGAGCAGTACTTC. Together with reference TRBV7-6 and TRBJ2-7, the CDR3 gives the full variable domain: GAGVSQSPRYKVTKRGQDVALRCDPISGHVSLYWYRQALGQGPEFLTYFNYEAQQDKSGLPNDRFSAERPEGSISTLTIQRTEQRDSAMYRCASSLYDPRGEQYFGPGTRLTVT.

V usage is TRBV4-1 and J usage is TRBJ2-3; 9 positions agree with TRBD2. The ends lost 3 bases at V and 3 bases at J; junction bases unmatched: 10. This CDR3 is 17 amino acids long. CDR1 and CDR2 from the germline V gene are MGHRA and YSYEKL. CDR3 amino acids: CASSHPSRRGGTDTQYF. For the CDR3, the DNA is TGCGCCAGCAGCCACCCCTCTCGGCGGGGGGGGACAGATACGCAGTATTTT.

This chain joins TRBV28 and TRBJ1-5; D uncertain. CDR1 MDHEN and CDR2 SYDVKM come from the germline V gene. V lost 5 bases and J lost 5, with 10 bases in between. The CDR3 has 13 amino acids. CDR3 nucleotides: TGTGCCAGCAGTCCCCAGGCCTATCAGCCCCAGCATTTT. Its translation: CASSPQAYQPQHF.

This chain connects TRBV30 to TRBJ1-3; 7 nucleotides match TRBD1. The CDR3 sequence is 14 residues long. With V trimmed by 3 bases and J by 2 bases, 4 bases remained unmatched. Germline assignment: CDR1 GTSNPN and CDR2 SVGIG (reference sequence). The CDR3 coding sequence is TGTGCCTGGAGCCAGGGGGTACCTGGAAACACCATATATTTT. Protein product: CAWSQGVPGNTIYF.

The chain recombines TRBV7-2 with TRBJ2-3, with 7 nucleotides matching TRBD2. The V gene end was trimmed by 11 bases and the J gene end by 1 base; junction bases not matched to a gene: 6. This CDR3 has 13 residues. CDR1 is SGHTA, CDR2 FQGNSA, per germline. The CDR3 DNA is TGTGCCCTTCGGGGGGAACGCACAGATACGCAGTATTTT. Translating gives CALRGERTDTQYF.

The gene calls are TRBV29-1 and TRBJ1-1; 8 bases align to TRBD1. The CDR3 runs to 13 residues. The V gene end was trimmed by 7 bases and the J gene end by 5 bases; junction bases not matched to a gene: 9. Germline V lookup: CDR1 SQVTM, CDR2 ANQGSEA. This chain's CDR3 is CSAGGQVGTEAFF. CDR3 coding DNA: TGCAGCGCCGGGGGACAGGTCGGGACTGAAGCTTTCTTT.

The chain is built from TRBV7-4 and TRBJ1-1, with TRBD1 identical over 9 bases. Germline V gene lookup returns CDR1 SGHVT and CDR2 SQSDAQ. The CDR3 is made up of 18 amino acids. The V and J ends lost 5 bases and 2 bases, in that order; junction bases with no gene match: 15. CDR3 protein: CASSALDRGHGHNTEAFF. DNA of the CDR3: TGTGCCAGCAGCGCGTTGGACAGGGGACACGGTCACAACACTGAAGCTTTCTTT.

The chain combines TRBV6-6 with TRBJ2-3; tentative D call: TRBD2 (6 bases). V was clipped by 0 bases and J by 5 bases, with 12 bases between them. CDR3 length: 15 residues. Per germline, CDR1 MNHNY and CDR2 SVGAGI (reference sequence). The CDR3 here is CASSYSAEGIDTQYF. CDR3 nucleotides: TGTGCCAGCAGTTACTCTGCGGAGGGGATAGATACGCAGTATTTT.

V gene TRBV29-1 combines with J gene TRBJ2-1; 9 bases line up with TRBD2. The J segment lost 7 bases and the V segment lost 4 bases, leaving 11 bases of the junction unmatched. The CDR3 is 15 amino acids. Germline CDR1 and CDR2: SQVTM and ANQGSEA. The CDR3 DNA reads as TGCAGCGTTGCCGAGGGGCTAGCGGGAACGAATGAGCAGTTCTTC. It encodes CSVAEGLAGTNEQFF.

CDR3 loop: CASSSTDRGTNEKLFF. CDR3 nucleotide sequence: TGTGCCAGCAGTTCTACCGACAGGGGGACTAATGAAAAACTGTTTTTT. V gene TRBV6-6 combines with J gene TRBJ1-4; 9 nucleotides match TRBD1. With V trimmed by 4 bases and J by 2 bases, 5 bases remained unmatched. This CDR3 is 16 amino acids long. Germline V CDR1 and CDR2: MNHNY, SVGAGI (reference sequence).

Concerning this clone: At the DNA level, this CDR3 is encoded by other sequences in the same sample as well. The rearrangement uses TRBV7-3 and TRBJ1-1, with 7 bases that match TRBD1. V dropped 3 bases and J dropped 11; count of bases not matched to a gene: 9. The CDR3 loop spans 13 amino acids. Germline loops: CDR1 SGHTA, CDR2 FQGTGA. CDR3 sequence reads: CASSLGDSGEAFF. CDR3 nucleotides: TGTGCCAGCAGCTTGGGGGACAGCGGAGAGGCTTTCTTT.

This rearrangement joins TRBV5-4 to TRBJ2-1; 8 bases align to TRBD2. In germline, CDR1 is SGHNT, CDR2 YYREEE (reference sequence). Losses at the gene ends were 4 bases for V and 0 bases for J; bases not matched to a gene: 6. This CDR3 is 16 amino acids long. The CDR3 sequence: CASSAVSGSSYNEQFF. DNA of the CDR3: TGTGCCAGCAGCGCAGTAAGCGGGAGCTCCTACAATGAGCAGTTCTTC.

The sample holds one count of this clone. V gene TRBV7-2 combines with J gene TRBJ2-2, with D perhaps TRBD2 (5 bases). V lost 7 bases, J lost 4 bases, and 10 bases lay in between. From germline, CDR1 is SGHTA and CDR2 FQGNSA. The CDR3 runs to 13 residues. CDR3 bases: TGTGCCAGCACCGAGGGTAGCACCGGGGAGCTGTTTTTT. It translates to CASTEGSTGELFF.

The V gene is TRBV6-5, the J gene TRBJ2-3; D might be TRBD1 (6 bases). The V and J ends lost 2 bases and 6 bases respectively, with 12 bases between them. CDR3 length: 14 amino acids. CDR1 MNHEY and CDR2 SVGAGI come from the germline V gene. The CDR3 spells CASSYVGGRDTQYF. As DNA, the CDR3 is TGTGCCAGCAGTTACGTAGGGGGTCGCGATACGCAGTATTTT.

The V call is TRBV9, the J call TRBJ1-3; 10 nucleotides agree with TRBD1. CDR1 is SGDLS, CDR2 YYNGEE, per germline. V dropped 2 bases and J dropped 7; count of bases not matched to a gene: 6. This CDR3 is built from 15 residues. The DNA for the CDR3 is TGTGCCAGCAGCGTGGGAGGACAGGGGGGGAACACCATATATTTT. It codes for CASSVGGQGGNTIYF.

The rearrangement uses TRBV7-2 and TRBJ2-5, with D possibly being TRBD2 (6 bases). Trimming left V 6 bases short and J 1 base short, with 12 bases between. The germline CDR1 and CDR2 sequences are SGHTA and FQGNSA. CDR3 size: 14 residues. CDR3 amino acids: CASRGGGGQETQYF. CDR3 in DNA: TGTGCCAGCAGGGGAGGTGGGGGCCAAGAGACCCAGTACTTC.

This chain joins TRBV9 and TRBJ2-7; possible D gene TRBD2, 6 bases. This CDR3 is 15 amino acids long. The germline gives CDR1 SGDLS, CDR2 YYNGEE. The germline V and J ends were trimmed by 2 bases and 4 bases, with 16 bases remaining between them. The CDR3 nucleotides read TGTGCCAGCAGCGTCCCCCCGGGACTGATGTACGAGCAGTACTTC. The encoded protein is CASSVPPGLMYEQYF.

The genes are TRBV6-7 and TRBJ2-5; 10 nucleotides line up with TRBD1. TRBV6-7 is an ORF; its function is uncertain. The CDR3 totals 15 residues. Trimming cost V 6 bases and J 5 bases; bases outside gene matches: 9. The CDR3 bases are TGTGCCAGCAGACCTCCGACAGGGGGCGGTGAGACCCAGTACTTC. Translating it yields CASRPPTGGGETQYF.

The chain combines TRBV6-1 with TRBJ1-2; 9 nucleotides agree with TRBD1. Germline V gene data show CDR1 as MNHNS and CDR2 as SASEGT. The CDR3 spans 12 residues. After removal of 7 bases from V and 4 bases from J, the junction contained 1 base not matched to a gene. The CDR3 is CASKTGGYGYTF. The DNA for the CDR3 is TGTGCCAGCAAGACAGGGGGCTATGGCTACACCTTC.

V gene TRBV19 combines with J gene TRBJ2-4, with 9 bases that match TRBD1. This CDR3 contains 15 residues. The germline gives CDR1 LNHDA, CDR2 SQIVND (reference sequence). Trimming at V came to 5 bases and at J to 6 bases, leaving 8 bases not matched to a gene. The CDR3 here is CASSLTGTGPNIQYF. Written as DNA, the CDR3 is TGTGCCAGTAGTCTAACCGGGACAGGGCCAAACATTCAGTACTTC.

In this sample, this clone turned up a few times. V gene TRBV7-2 combines with J gene TRBJ1-1, with a possible D match to TRBD1 (5 bases). Trimming stripped 5 bases from V and 1 base from J, with 8 bases between. CDR1 is SGHTA, CDR2 FQGNSA, per germline. This CDR3 has 13 amino acids. The CDR3: CASSQGRNTEAFF. CDR3 nucleotides: TGTGCCAGCAGCCAGGGCCGGAACACTGAAGCTTTCTTT.

There are a few counts of this clone. The chain is built from TRBV4-2 and TRBJ1-6; TRBD1 agrees at 7 bases. Germline V lookup: CDR1 LGHNA, CDR2 YNFKEQ. This CDR3 has 14 amino acids. Trimming at V came to 4 bases and at J to 7 bases, leaving 4 bases not matched to a gene. The CDR3 is CASSPGTANSPLHF. The CDR3 DNA follows: TGTGCCAGCAGCCCCGGGACAGCAAATTCACCCCTCCACTTT.

The genes are TRBV11-2 and TRBJ2-5; D is undetermined. The V end lost 7 bases, the J end lost 5 bases, and 17 bases lay between the germline ends. This CDR3 spans 14 amino acids. Germline lookup yields CDR1 SGHAT and CDR2 FQNNGV. The CDR3 here is CASTQAGPSETQYF. The CDR3 region has the DNA TGTGCCAGCACTCAAGCCGGTCCCTCGGAGACCCAGTACTTC.

The chain has TRBV7-2 and TRBJ2-5; TRBD1 might be the D (7 bases). In germline, CDR1 is SGHTA, CDR2 FQGNSA. The CDR3 has 15 amino acids. V dropped 5 bases and J dropped 5 bases, with 18 bases sitting between them. This CDR3 reads CASSGRDRGRETQYF. The CDR3 nucleotides read TGTGCCAGCAGCGGGCGGGACAGAGGACGGGAGACCCAGTACTTC. The full variable domain, rest sourced from reference TRBV7-2 and TRBJ2-5, is GAGVSQSPSNKVTEKGKDVELRCDPISGHTALYWYRQSLGQGLEFLIYFQGNSAPDKSGLPSDRFSAERTGGSVSTLTIQRTQQEDSAVYLCASSGRDRGRETQYFGPGTRLLVL.